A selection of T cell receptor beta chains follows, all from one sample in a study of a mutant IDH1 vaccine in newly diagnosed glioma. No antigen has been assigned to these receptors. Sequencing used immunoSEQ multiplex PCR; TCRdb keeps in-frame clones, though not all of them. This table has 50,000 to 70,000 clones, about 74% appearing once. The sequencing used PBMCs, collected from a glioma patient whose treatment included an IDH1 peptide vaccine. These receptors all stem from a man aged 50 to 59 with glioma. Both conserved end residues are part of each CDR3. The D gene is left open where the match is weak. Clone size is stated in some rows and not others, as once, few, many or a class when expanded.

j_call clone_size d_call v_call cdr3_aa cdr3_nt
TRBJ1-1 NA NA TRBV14 CASSLGAWDTEAFF TGTGCCAGCAGCCTCGGGGCGTGGGACACTGAAGCTTTCTTT
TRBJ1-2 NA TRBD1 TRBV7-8 CASGTRDRAGGYTF TGTGCCAGCGGGACCCGGGACAGGGCCGGTGGCTACACCTTC
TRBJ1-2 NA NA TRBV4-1 CASSPSAGANYGYTF TGCGCCAGCAGCCCCTCAGCAGGGGCGAACTATGGCTACACCTTC
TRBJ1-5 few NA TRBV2 CASRGVMRGNQPQHF TGTGCCAGCAGGGGGGTCATGCGGGGCAATCAGCCCCAGCATTTT
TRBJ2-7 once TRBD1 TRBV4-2 CASSRRQGVYEQYF TGTGCCAGCAGCCGGAGGCAGGGGGTCTACGAGCAGTACTTC
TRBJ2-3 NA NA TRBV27 CASSPAGYTDTQYF TGTGCCAGCAGCCCCGCGGGTTACACAGATACGCAGTATTTT
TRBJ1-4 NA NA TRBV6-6 CASTYGASDEKLFF TGTGCCAGCACCTACGGGGCTTCGGATGAAAAACTGTTTTTT
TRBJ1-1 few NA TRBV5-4 CASSLGGRGNTEAFF TGTGCCAGCAGCTTGGGGGGGCGGGGGAACACTGAAGCTTTCTTT
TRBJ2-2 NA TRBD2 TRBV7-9 CASSFRLAGSNTGELFF TGTGCCAGCAGCTTCCGACTAGCGGGGTCGAACACCGGGGAGCTGTTTTTT
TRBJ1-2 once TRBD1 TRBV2 CASSITGTAYGYTF TGTGCCAGCAGTATTACCGGGACAGCTTATGGCTACACCTTC
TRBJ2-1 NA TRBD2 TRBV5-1 CASSPGLAGVEQFF TGCGCCAGCAGCCCTGGACTAGCGGGGGTGGAGCAGTTCTTC
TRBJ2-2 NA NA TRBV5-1 CASSLSRVTNTGELFF TGCGCCAGCAGCTTGTCAAGGGTGACGAACACCGGGGAGCTGTTTTTT
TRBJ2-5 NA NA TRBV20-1 CSARLETQYF TGCAGTGCTAGACTAGAGACCCAGTACTTC
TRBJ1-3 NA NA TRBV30 CAWSGSFSGNTIYF TGTGCCTGGAGCGGCAGCTTCTCTGGAAACACCATATATTTT
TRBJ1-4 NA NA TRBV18 CASSPRVSEDNEKLFF TGTGCCAGCTCACCAAGAGTTTCGGAGGATAATGAAAAACTGTTTTTT
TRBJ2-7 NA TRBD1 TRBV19 CASSYGQGYEQYF TGTGCCAGTAGTTATGGACAGGGCTACGAGCAGTACTTC
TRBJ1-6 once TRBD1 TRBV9 CASSPGQGNSPLHF TGTGCCAGCAGCCCGGGACAGGGTAATTCACCCCTCCACTTT
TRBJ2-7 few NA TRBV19 CASSDAGRTGEQYF TGTGCCAGTAGTGACGCGGGAAGGACAGGCGAGCAGTACTTC
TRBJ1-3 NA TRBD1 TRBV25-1 CASSELTGGRGNTIYF TGTGCCAGCAGTGAATTGACAGGGGGCCGTGGAAACACCATATATTTT
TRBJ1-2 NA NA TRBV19 CASVTGTGEGYTF TGTGCCAGTGTTACCGGGACTGGTGAAGGCTACACCTTC
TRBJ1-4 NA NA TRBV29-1 CSVEGASGEKLFF TGCAGCGTTGAGGGGGCCAGCGGGGAAAAACTGTTTTTT
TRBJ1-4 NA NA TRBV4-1 CASSLNLIGEKLFF TGCGCCAGCAGCCTTAATCTGATTGGGGAAAAACTGTTTTTT
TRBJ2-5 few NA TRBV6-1 CASSVRDGRQETQYF TGTGCCAGCAGTGTCCGGGATGGCAGACAAGAGACCCAGTACTTC
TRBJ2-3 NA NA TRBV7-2 CASSLVARATDTQYF TGTGCCAGCAGCTTAGTGGCCAGGGCAACAGATACGCAGTATTTT
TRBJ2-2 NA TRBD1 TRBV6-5 CATDYRQGTGELFF TGTGCCACCGATTATCGACAGGGAACCGGGGAGCTGTTTTTT
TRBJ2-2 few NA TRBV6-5 CASSLGSGELFF TGTGCCAGCAGTTTGGGAAGCGGGGAGCTGTTTTTT
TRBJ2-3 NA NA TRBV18 CASSPTDTQYF TGTGCCAGCTCACCCACAGATACGCAGTATTTT
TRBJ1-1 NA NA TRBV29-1 CSAAQGTNTEAFF TGCAGCGCCGCACAGGGAACGAACACTGAAGCTTTCTTT
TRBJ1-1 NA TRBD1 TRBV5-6 CASSTYWTGKVTEAFF TGTGCCAGCAGCACTTACTGGACAGGGAAGGTCACTGAAGCTTTCTTT
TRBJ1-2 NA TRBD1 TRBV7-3 CASSPGQGVLGYTF TGTGCCAGCAGCCCGGGACAGGGGGTACTTGGCTACACCTTC
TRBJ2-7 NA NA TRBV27 CASSPDYLSYEQYF TGTGCCAGCAGTCCGGACTACCTCTCCTACGAGCAGTACTTC
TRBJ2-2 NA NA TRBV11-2 CASSLGPTTGELFF TGTGCCAGCAGCTTAGGGCCGACCACCGGGGAGCTGTTTTTT
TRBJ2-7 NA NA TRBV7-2 CASSLRGSASVREQYF TGTGCCAGCAGCTTAAGGGGGTCGGCTAGCGTGCGGGAGCAGTACTTC
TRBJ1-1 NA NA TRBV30 CAWSVLGFTEAFF TGTGCCTGGAGTGTTTTGGGATTCACTGAAGCTTTCTTT
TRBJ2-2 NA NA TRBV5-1 CASRIEPNTGELFF TGCGCCAGCAGGATAGAGCCGAACACCGGGGAGCTGTTTTTT
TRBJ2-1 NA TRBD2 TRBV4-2 CASSPVPAGGPNEQFF TGTGCCAGCAGCCCCGTCCCAGCGGGGGGTCCAAATGAGCAGTTCTTC
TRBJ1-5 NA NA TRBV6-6 CASSPRQHNQPQHF TGTGCCAGCAGTCCTCGACAGCACAATCAGCCCCAGCATTTT
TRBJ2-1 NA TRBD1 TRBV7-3 CASSSRQGAIYEQFF TGTGCCAGCAGCTCCCGACAGGGGGCTATCTATGAGCAGTTCTTC
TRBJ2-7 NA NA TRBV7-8 CASSLANRPSYEQYF TGTGCCAGCAGCTTAGCGAACAGGCCTTCCTACGAGCAGTACTTC
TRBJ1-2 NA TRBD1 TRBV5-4 CASSLPGQGDRDGYTF TGTGCCAGCAGCTTGCCGGGACAGGGGGATAGGGATGGCTACACCTTC
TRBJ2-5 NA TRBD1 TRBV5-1 CASYHRTGARETQYF TGCGCCAGCTACCATAGGACAGGGGCGAGAGAGACCCAGTACTTC
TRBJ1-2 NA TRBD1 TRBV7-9 CASSLETGQGYTF TGTGCCAGCAGCTTAGAGACAGGGCAGGGCTACACCTTC
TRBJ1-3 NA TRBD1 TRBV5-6 CASSRLEDRGTGNTIYF TGTGCCAGCAGCCGCCTGGAGGACAGGGGGACTGGAAACACCATATATTTT
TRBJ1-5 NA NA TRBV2 CASTRDSLDQPQHF TGTGCCAGCACCCGGGACTCCTTGGACCAGCCCCAGCATTTT
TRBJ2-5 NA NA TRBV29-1 CSVASFGVYGETQYF TGCAGCGTTGCCTCCTTCGGAGTTTACGGAGAGACCCAGTACTTC
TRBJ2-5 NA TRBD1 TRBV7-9 CASSLAGTEETQYF TGTGCCAGCAGCTTAGCTGGGACAGAAGAGACCCAGTACTTC
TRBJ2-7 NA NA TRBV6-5 CASSTDSYEQYF TGTGCCAGCAGCACAGACAGCTACGAGCAGTACTTC
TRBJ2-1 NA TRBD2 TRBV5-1 CASSQKGLAGNYNEQFF TGCGCCAGCAGCCAAAAGGGACTAGCGGGGAACTACAATGAGCAGTTCTTC
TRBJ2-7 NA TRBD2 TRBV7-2 CASSLGVGGGYEQYF TGTGCCAGCAGCTTAGGGGTGGGCGGGGGCTACGAGCAGTACTTC
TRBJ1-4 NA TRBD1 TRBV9 CASSLSSTGEKLFF TGTGCCAGCAGCTTATCCTCGACAGGGGAAAAACTGTTTTTT
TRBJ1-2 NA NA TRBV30 CAWSVLQGSYGYTF TGTGCCTGGAGTGTACTCCAGGGGAGCTATGGCTACACCTTC
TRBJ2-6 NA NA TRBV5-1 CASSLAGLSSGANVLTF TGCGCCAGCAGCTTGGCCGGTTTGTCTTCTGGGGCCAACGTCCTGACTTTC
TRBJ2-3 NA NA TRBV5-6 CASSRYRTSTDTQYF TGTGCCAGCAGCAGATACAGGACTAGCACAGATACGCAGTATTTT
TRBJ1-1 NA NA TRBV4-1 CASSQDAGDGTEAFF TGCGCCAGCAGCCAAGATGCGGGCGATGGCACTGAAGCTTTCTTT
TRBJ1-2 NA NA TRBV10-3 CAIGPELGGYTF TGTGCCATCGGGCCCGAACTGGGCGGCTACACCTTC
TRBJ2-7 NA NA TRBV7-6 CASSPSTGRAYEQYF TGTGCCAGCAGCCCGTCCACAGGGAGAGCCTACGAGCAGTACTTC
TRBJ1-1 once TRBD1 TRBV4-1 CATANTPTGIFSDTEAFF TGCGCCACCGCGAATACTCCGACAGGGATCTTTTCGGACACTGAAGCTTTCTTT
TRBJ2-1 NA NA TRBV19 CASSIVPGSYNEQFF TGTGCCAGTAGTATAGTTCCAGGGAGCTACAATGAGCAGTTCTTC
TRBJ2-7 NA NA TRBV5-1 CASSFGLDSYEQYF TGCGCCAGCAGCTTCGGACTTGACTCCTACGAGCAGTACTTC
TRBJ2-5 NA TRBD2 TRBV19 CASSPQAGGSGAQYF TGTGCCAGTAGTCCTCAAGCGGGGGGGTCAGGGGCCCAGTACTTC